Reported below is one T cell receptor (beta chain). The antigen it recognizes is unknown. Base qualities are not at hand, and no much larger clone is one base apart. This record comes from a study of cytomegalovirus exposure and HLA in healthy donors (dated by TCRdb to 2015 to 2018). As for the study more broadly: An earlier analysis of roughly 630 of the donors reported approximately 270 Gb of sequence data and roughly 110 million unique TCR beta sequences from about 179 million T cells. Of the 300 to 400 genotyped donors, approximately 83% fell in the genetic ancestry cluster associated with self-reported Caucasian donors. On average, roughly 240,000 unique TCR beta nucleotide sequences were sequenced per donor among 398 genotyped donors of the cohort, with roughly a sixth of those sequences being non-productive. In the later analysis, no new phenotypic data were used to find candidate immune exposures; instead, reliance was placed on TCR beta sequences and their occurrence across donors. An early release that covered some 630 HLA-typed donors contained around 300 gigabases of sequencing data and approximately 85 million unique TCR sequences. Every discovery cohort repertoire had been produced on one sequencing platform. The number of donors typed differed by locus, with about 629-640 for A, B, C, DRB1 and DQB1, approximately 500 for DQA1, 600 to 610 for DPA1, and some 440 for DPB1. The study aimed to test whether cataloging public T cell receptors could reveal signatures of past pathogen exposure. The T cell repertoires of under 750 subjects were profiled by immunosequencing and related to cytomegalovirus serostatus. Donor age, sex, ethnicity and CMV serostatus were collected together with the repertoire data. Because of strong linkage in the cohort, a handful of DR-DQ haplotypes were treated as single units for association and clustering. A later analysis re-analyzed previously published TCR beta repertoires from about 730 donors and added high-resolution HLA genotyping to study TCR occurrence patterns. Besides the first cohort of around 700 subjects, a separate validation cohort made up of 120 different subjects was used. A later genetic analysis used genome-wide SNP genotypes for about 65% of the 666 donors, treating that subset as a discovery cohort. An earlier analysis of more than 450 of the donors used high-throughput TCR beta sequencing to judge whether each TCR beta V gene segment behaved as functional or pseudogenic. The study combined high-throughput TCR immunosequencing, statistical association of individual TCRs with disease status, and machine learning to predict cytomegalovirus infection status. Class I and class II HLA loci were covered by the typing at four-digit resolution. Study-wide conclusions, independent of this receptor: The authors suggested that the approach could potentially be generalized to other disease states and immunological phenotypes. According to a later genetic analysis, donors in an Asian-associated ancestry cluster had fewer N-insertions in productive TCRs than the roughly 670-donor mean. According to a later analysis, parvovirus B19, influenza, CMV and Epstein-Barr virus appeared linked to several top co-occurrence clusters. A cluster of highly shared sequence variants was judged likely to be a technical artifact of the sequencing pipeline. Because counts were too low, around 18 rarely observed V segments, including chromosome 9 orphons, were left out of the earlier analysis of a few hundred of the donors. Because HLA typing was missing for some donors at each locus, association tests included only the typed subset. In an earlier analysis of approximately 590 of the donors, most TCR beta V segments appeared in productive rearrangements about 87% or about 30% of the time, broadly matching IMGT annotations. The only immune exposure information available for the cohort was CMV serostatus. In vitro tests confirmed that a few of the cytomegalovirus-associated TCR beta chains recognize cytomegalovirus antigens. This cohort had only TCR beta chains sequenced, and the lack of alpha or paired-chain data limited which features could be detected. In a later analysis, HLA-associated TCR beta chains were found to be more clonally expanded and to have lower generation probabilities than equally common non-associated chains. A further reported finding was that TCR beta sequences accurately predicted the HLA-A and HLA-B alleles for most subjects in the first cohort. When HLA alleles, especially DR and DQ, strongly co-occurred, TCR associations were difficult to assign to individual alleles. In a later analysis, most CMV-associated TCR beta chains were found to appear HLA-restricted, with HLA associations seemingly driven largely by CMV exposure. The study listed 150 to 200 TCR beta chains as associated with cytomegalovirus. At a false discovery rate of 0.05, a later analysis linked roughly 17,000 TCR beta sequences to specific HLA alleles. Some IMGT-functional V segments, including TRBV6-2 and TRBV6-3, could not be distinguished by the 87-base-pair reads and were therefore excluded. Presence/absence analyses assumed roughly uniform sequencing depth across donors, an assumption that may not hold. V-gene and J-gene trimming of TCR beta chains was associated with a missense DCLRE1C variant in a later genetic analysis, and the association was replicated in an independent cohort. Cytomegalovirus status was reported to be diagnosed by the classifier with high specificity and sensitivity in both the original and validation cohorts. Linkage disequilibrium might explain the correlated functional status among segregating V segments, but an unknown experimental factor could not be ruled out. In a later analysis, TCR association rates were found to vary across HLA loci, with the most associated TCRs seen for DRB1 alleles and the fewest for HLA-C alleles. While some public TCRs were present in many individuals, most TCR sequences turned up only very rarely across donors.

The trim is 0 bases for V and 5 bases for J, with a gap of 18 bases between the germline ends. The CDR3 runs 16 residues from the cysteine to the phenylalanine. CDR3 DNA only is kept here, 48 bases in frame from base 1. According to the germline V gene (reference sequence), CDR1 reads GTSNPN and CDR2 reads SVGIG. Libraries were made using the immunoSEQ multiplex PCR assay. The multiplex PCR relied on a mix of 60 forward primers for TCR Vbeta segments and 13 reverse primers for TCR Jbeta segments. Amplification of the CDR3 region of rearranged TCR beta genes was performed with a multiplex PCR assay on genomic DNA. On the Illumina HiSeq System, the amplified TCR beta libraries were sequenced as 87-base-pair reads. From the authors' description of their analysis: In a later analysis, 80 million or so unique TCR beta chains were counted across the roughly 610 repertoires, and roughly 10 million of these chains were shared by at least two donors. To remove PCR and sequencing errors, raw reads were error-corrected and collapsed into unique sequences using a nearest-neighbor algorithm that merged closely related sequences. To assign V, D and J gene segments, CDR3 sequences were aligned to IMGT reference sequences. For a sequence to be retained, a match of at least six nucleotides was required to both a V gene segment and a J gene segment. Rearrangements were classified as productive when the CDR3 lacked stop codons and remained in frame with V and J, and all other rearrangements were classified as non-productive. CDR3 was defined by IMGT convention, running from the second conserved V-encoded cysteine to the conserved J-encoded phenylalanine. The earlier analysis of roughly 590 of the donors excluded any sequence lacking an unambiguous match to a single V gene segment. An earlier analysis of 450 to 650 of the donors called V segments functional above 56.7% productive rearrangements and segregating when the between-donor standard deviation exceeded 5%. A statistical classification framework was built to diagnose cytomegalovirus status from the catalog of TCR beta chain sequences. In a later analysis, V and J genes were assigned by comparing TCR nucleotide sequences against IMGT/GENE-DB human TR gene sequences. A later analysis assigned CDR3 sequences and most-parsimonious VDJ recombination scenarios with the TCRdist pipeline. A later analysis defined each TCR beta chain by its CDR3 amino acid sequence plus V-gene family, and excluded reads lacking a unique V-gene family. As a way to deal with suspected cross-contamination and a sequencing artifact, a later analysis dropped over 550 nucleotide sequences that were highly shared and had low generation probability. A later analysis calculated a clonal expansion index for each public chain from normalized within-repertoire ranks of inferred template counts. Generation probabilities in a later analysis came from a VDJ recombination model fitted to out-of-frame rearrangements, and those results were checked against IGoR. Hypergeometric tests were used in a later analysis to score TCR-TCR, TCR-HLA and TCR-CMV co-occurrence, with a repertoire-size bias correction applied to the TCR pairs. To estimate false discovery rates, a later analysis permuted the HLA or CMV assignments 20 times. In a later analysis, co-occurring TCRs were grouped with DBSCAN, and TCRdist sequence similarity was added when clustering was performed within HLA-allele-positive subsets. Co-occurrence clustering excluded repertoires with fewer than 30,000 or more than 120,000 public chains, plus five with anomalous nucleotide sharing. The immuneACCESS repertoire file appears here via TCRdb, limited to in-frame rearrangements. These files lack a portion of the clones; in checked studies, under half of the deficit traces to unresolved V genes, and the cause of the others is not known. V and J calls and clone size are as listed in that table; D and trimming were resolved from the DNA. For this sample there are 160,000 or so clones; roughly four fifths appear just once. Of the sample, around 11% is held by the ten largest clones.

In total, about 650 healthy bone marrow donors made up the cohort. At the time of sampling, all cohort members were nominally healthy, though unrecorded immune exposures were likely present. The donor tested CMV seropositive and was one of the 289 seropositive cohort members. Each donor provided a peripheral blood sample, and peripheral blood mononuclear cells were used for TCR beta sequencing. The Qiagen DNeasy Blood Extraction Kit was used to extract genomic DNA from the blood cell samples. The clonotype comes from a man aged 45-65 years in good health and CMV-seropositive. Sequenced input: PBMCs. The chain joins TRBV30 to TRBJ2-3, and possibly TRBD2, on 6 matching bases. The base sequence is TGTGCCTGGAGTGTAGGGGTTAGCACGCGGGGAGATACGCAGTATTTT. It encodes CAWSVGVSTRGDTQYF.